The clone carrying this TCR beta chain turned up a few times. The CDR3 extends over 13 amino acids. Trimming at V came to 8 bases and at J to 5 bases, leaving 7 bases not matched to a gene. Germline values: CDR1 DFQATT, CDR2 SNEGSKA (reference sequence). TCRdb re-called the 5' RACE reads through MiXCR, storing one row per CDR3 protein. The sample has approximately 350,000 distinct CDR3 sequences; approximately 10% are singletons. The data were obtained in a study of T cells after yellow fever vaccination. The chain uses TRBV20-1 and TRBJ2-3, with 10 nucleotides matching TRBD2. This TCR was sampled from a young man who received the YFV17D yellow fever vaccine. The specimen comprised PBMCs, sampled on the day of the first yellow fever vaccination. DNA of the CDR3: TGCAGTCTGCGAGCGGGGGGGATAGATACGCAGTATTTT. Amino acid sequence: CSLRAGGIDTQYF.